Following are 28 T cell receptor beta chains from one sample sequenced in a study of T cells after yellow fever vaccination. From the 5' RACE reads, TCRdb called clonotypes with MiXCR, one entry per CDR3 protein. This table holds around 610,000 distinct CDR3 sequences, roughly 13% found once. The material sequenced was PBMCs, taken on the day of the yellow fever booster vaccination. The receptors derive from a man aged 25-45 years who received the YFV17D yellow fever vaccine.

The chain employs TRBV18 and TRBJ2-2, with 11 bases lining up with TRBD1. The germline CDR1 and CDR2 sequences are KGHSH and LQKENI. V lost 3 bases to trimming and J lost 7 bases; unmatched junction nucleotides: 7. This CDR3 has 16 residues. CDR3 loop: CASSPPDRGLNGELFF. In DNA form, the CDR3 reads TGTGCCAGCTCACCCCCGGACAGGGGGCTGAACGGGGAGCTGTTTTTT.

J is TRBJ1-6 and V is TRBV12-3 or TRBV12-4, with D uncertain. V was trimmed by 5 bases and J by 11 bases, leaving 16 bases between them. The CDR3 is made up of 14 amino acids. CDR3 region: CASSAGVRGPPLHF. CDR3 coding DNA: TGTGCCAGCAGTGCAGGTGTCCGCGGTCCACCCCTCCACTTT.

The chain has TRBV25-1 and TRBJ2-5; D not resolved. Trimming removed 2 bases from V and 6 bases from J, with 13 bases in between. The CDR3 covers 14 residues. Germline values: CDR1 MGHDK, CDR2 SYGVNS. CDR3 region: CASSENPSRQTQYF. CDR3 coding DNA: TGTGCCAGCAGTGAAAATCCCTCGAGGCAGACCCAGTACTTC.

The gene calls are TRBV19 and TRBJ2-2; 7 positions agree with TRBD2. Germline loops: CDR1 LNHDA, CDR2 SQIVND (reference sequence). CDR3 length: 13 amino acids. Germline trimming cut 9 bases from V and 6 bases from J; bases unmatched to any gene: 7. Here the CDR3 DNA reads TGTGCCAGCCTCCAGCGGGAAGCCGGGGAGCTGTTTTTT. Its protein product is CASLQREAGELFF.

The rearrangement uses TRBV9 and TRBJ1-6; D remains unclear. Germline loops: CDR1 SGDLS, CDR2 YYNGEE. V shed 0 bases and J shed 2 bases, with 12 bases lying between them. This CDR3 region has 17 residues. CDR3 nucleotide sequence: TGTGCCAGCAGCGTAGAACCGGGCGTTACCTATAATTCACCCCTCCACTTT. Amino acids: CASSVEPGVTYNSPLHF. The entire variable domain, with the rest obtained from reference TRBV9 and TRBJ1-6, is as follows: DSGVTQTPKHLITATGQRVTLRCSPRSGDLSVYWYQQSLDQGLQFLIQYYNGEERAKGNILERFSAQQFPDLHSELNLSSLELGDSALYFCASSVEPGVTYNSPLHFGNGTRLTVT.

J is TRBJ2-3 and V is TRBV20-1; D is undetermined. Germline assignment: CDR1 DFQATT and CDR2 SNEGSKA (reference sequence). Trimming took 0 bases from V and 7 from J, leaving 8 bases between them. CDR3 length: 12 residues. The CDR3: CSARDRAHTQYF. In nucleotides, the CDR3 is TGCAGTGCTAGAGATCGGGCCCATACGCAGTATTTT.

This clonotype was detected only a few times. The chain combines TRBV23-1 with TRBJ1-1; no reliable D call. TRBV23-1 is annotated as an ORF whose role is uncertain. V was shortened by 1 base and J by 4 bases, with 10 bases between the two germline ends. The CDR3 has 14 residues. This CDR3 reads CASSQYSFGTEAFF. The CDR3, as DNA: TGCGCCAGCAGTCAATATAGTTTCGGCACTGAAGCTTTCTTT.

There are a few counts of this clonotype. This rearrangement joins TRBV19 to TRBJ1-6, with TRBD1 as a possible D gene (6 bases). V gave up 8 bases and J gave up 5 bases, with 13 bases separating them. This CDR3 has 14 amino acids. The germline V gene encodes CDR1 LNHDA and CDR2 SQIVND (reference sequence). The CDR3: CASQPGGDNSPLHF. DNA of the CDR3: TGTGCCAGTCAGCCGGGGGGCGATAATTCACCCCTCCACTTT.

There are a few counts of this clonotype. The DNA of the CDR3 is TGTGCCAGCAGGTCTCTAGCGGGAGATCACACCGGGGAGCTGTTTTTT. Amino acids: CASRSLAGDHTGELFF. V gene TRBV7-2 combines with J gene TRBJ2-2; 10 bases are a match to TRBD2. V lost 6 bases and J lost 3; bases outside the gene matches: 7. The V gene's germline CDR1 is SGHTA and CDR2 FQGNSA. CDR3 length: 16 residues. Together with reference TRBV7-2 and TRBJ2-2, the CDR3 gives the full variable domain: GAGVSQSPSNKVTEKGKDVELRCDPISGHTALYWYRQSLGQGLEFLIYFQGNSAPDKSGLPSDRFSAERTGGSVSTLTIQRTQQEDSAVYLCASRSLAGDHTGELFFGEGSRLTVL.

This clonotype has only a few counts. The V gene is TRBV20-1, the J gene TRBJ2-1; 11 bases are shared with TRBD1. The CDR3 is 15 residues long. Germline V gene lookup returns CDR1 DFQATT and CDR2 SNEGSKA (reference sequence). The V segment lost 3 bases and the J segment 6 bases; nucleotides outside the gene matches: 7. The CDR3, as DNA: TGCAGTGCTAGTCGCCGGGACAGGGGGTTCAATGAGCAGTTCTTC. This sequence encodes CSASRRDRGFNEQFF.

The chain has TRBV5-4 and TRBJ2-3; D is unresolved. Per germline, CDR1 SGHNT and CDR2 YYREEE (reference sequence). The CDR3 runs 16 residues. Trimming pared 6 bases from V and 3 bases from J, leaving 20 bases between. Here the CDR3 DNA reads TGTGCCAGCACCTCCCGGGCCGCGAATCCTACAGATACGCAGTATTTT. This translates into CASTSRAANPTDTQYF.

The J gene is TRBJ2-7, the V gene TRBV29-1; 9 bases fit TRBD2. There are 13 residues in the CDR3. With 7 bases clipped from V and 5 bases from J, the junction kept 9 bases outside the gene matches. CDR1 and CDR2 from the germline V gene are SQVTM and ANQGSEA. The DNA of the CDR3 is TGCAGCGGAATGAGCGGGAGGCTCGACGAGCAGTACTTC. This encodes CSGMSGRLDEQYF.

The CDR3 reads CASSFNSKNIQYF. CDR3 DNA: TGTGCCAGCAGCTTCAACTCCAAAAACATTCAGTACTTC. The rearrangement uses TRBV7-2 and TRBJ2-4; D not resolved. V dropped 3 bases and J dropped 2 bases, with 5 bases sitting between them. CDR1 SGHTA and CDR2 FQGNSA come from the germline V gene. This CDR3 has 13 residues.

This clonotype was observed a few times. The chain is built from TRBV6-2 or TRBV6-3 and TRBJ2-1; 8 nucleotides agree with TRBD2. The junction had 6 bases not matched to a gene; V was cut back by 6 bases and J by 2 bases. From germline, CDR1 is MNHEY and CDR2 SVGEGT. The CDR3 extends over 15 amino acids. In DNA form, the CDR3 reads TGTGCCAGCAGCAGCGGGAGTGCGGCCTACAATGAGCAGTTCTTC. It is translated as CASSSGSAAYNEQFF.

The chain recombines TRBV20-1 with TRBJ2-1, with D uncertain. Deletions cut 4 bases from V and 10 bases from J, with 23 bases between. The CDR3 runs 15 residues. CDR1 and CDR2 (germline): DFQATT, SNEGSKA (reference sequence). The CDR3 spells CSANSPETGPLEQFF. The CDR3 DNA sequence: TGCAGTGCTAATTCCCCCGAGACTGGACCTTTGGAGCAGTTCTTC.

On this clonotype: One end of the junction is discordant with germline, which a read error may explain. The chain combines TRBV28 with TRBJ2-1; 10 positions match TRBD2. Germline CDR1 MDHEN, CDR2 SYDVKM. The CDR3 is 17 amino acids. DNA of the CDR3: TGTGTCAGCAGTTGGCCGACCGGGACTAGCGCGAACAATGAGCAGTTCTTC. The encoded protein is CVSSWPTGTSANNEQFF.

This chain connects TRBV12-3 or TRBV12-4 to TRBJ2-1; maybe TRBD2 (6 bases). This CDR3 comprises 17 residues. V was cut by 5 bases and J by 0 bases, with 17 bases left in between. The CDR3 DNA reads as TGTGCCAGCAGTCCCCATAGCGGCAGAAGCTCCTACAATGAGCAGTTCTTC. Amino acids: CASSPHSGRSSYNEQFF.

This clonotype was observed a few times. The J gene is TRBJ1-2, the V gene TRBV6-5; possible D gene TRBD1, 5 bases. CDR3 length: 14 residues. Germline V CDR1 and CDR2: MNHEY, SVGAGI. Trimming left V 2 bases short and J 4 bases short, with 11 bases between. CDR3 residues: CASSYLSGRYGYTF. In DNA, the CDR3 is TGTGCCAGCAGTTACCTCTCGGGACGCTATGGCTACACCTTC.

The CDR3: CASKTKQENEQFF. The DNA of the CDR3 is TGTGCCAGTAAAACCAAACAGGAAAATGAGCAGTTCTTC. The chain employs TRBV19 and TRBJ2-1; tentatively, D is TRBD1 (5 bases). V lost 7 bases to trimming and J lost 7 bases, with 14 bases between them. Germline values: CDR1 LNHDA, CDR2 SQIVND (reference sequence). The CDR3 loop spans 13 amino acids.

Only a few counts were recorded for this clonotype. The chain employs TRBV19 and TRBJ2-7; 8 nucleotides line up with TRBD2. The CDR3 consists of 11 residues. Germline loops: CDR1 LNHDA, CDR2 SQIVND (reference sequence). The junction had 5 bases not matched to a gene; V was cut back by 9 bases and J by 7 bases. CDR3 loop: CASHGGGEQYF. The CDR3 nucleotides read TGTGCCAGCCACGGGGGGGGGGAGCAGTACTTC.

This clonotype turned up a few times. The V gene is TRBV7-2, the J gene TRBJ1-6, with D tentatively TRBD1 (5 bases). CDR3 length: 15 amino acids. Per germline, CDR1 SGHTA and CDR2 FQGNSA. The germline V and J ends were trimmed by 1 base and 6 bases, with 10 bases remaining between them. The CDR3 region has the DNA TGTGCCAGCAGCTTAGGGACACTCTCTAATTCACCCCTCCACTTT. This gives the protein CASSLGTLSNSPLHF.

The chain couples TRBV11-3 to TRBJ2-1, with 7 bases identical to TRBD2. Per germline, CDR1 SGHNT and CDR2 YENEEA. With V trimmed by 5 bases and J by 5 bases, 6 bases remained unmatched. This CDR3 contains 14 residues. The CDR3 protein is CASSVSGLNNEQFF. CDR3 sequence (DNA): TGTGCCAGCAGCGTCTCGGGACTAAACAATGAGCAGTTCTTC.

In its sample, this clonotype was seen a few times. This rearrangement joins TRBV6-5 to TRBJ2-1; tentatively, D is TRBD2 (5 bases). Germline CDR1 reads MNHEY; CDR2 reads SVGAGI. The length of the CDR3 is 16 residues. Trimming removed 5 bases from V and 0 bases from J, with 14 bases in between. The CDR3 DNA reads as TGTGCCAGCAGTCACCGACCGGGGAGCTCCTACAATGAGCAGTTCTTC. Its translation: CASSHRPGSSYNEQFF.

In this sample, this clonotype turned up a few times. The chain links TRBV7-9 to TRBJ2-7; D gene uncertain. CDR1 is SEHNR and CDR2 is FQNEAQ in the germline V gene (reference sequence). Trimming removed 5 bases at V and 7 bases at J, with 18 bases between. There are 14 residues in the CDR3. In DNA form, the CDR3 reads TGTGCCAGCAGCCTACCGGAGCGCCGTGGGGAGCAGTACTTC. Amino acid sequence: CASSLPERRGEQYF.

This clonotype has just a few counts. V usage is TRBV18 and J usage is TRBJ2-1, with 8 bases matching TRBD2. The CDR3 runs 18 residues. Per germline, CDR1 KGHSH and CDR2 LQKENI. Unmatched junction bases numbered 13, after V lost 6 bases and J lost 0 bases. The CDR3 nucleotides are TGTGCCAGCTCGCCCCGCGCGATAGCGGGGAGCTCCTACAATGAGCAGTTCTTC. It yields the protein CASSPRAIAGSSYNEQFF. Based on the CDR3 plus reference TRBV18 and TRBJ2-1, the full variable domain is NAGVMQNPRHLVRRRGQEARLRCSPMKGHSHVYWYRQLPEEGLKFMVYLQKENIIDESGMPKERFSAEFPKEGPSILRIQQVVRGDSAAYFCASSPRAIAGSSYNEQFFGPGTRLTVL.

The chain is built from TRBV12-3 or TRBV12-4 and TRBJ2-1; the D is unclear. The CDR3 consists of 15 residues. V was pared by 6 bases and J by 0 bases, with 12 bases between. The CDR3 region is CASSPSVRSYNEQFF. Written as DNA, the CDR3 is TGTGCCAGCAGCCCCAGCGTCCGCTCCTACAATGAGCAGTTCTTC.

The rearrangement uses TRBV5-5 and TRBJ2-1; 7 bases align to TRBD2. V was pared by 1 base and J by 6 bases, with 4 bases of the junction left unmatched. Looked up from germline, CDR1 is SGHKS and CDR2 is YYEKEE (reference sequence). The CDR3 length is 14 residues. The CDR3 here is CASSLTGGGNEQFF. The CDR3 DNA is TGTGCCAGCAGCTTGACGGGAGGCGGCAATGAGCAGTTCTTC.

The genes are TRBV29-1 and TRBJ1-2; the D gene is possibly TRBD1 (6 bases). Germline loops: CDR1 SQVTM, CDR2 ANQGSEA. CDR3 length equals 17 residues. Trimming stripped 7 bases from V and 6 bases from J, with 30 bases between. CDR3 sequence reads: CSAYGMIRDTRSHGYTF. The CDR3 DNA is TGCAGCGCTTATGGCATGATCCGGGACACCCGCTCCCATGGCTACACCTTC.